What follows are 30 T cell receptor beta chains derived from one specimen sequenced in a study of shared clonotypes between healthy human individuals (dated by TCRdb to the early 2020s). For the CD8 naive samples, CD45RO-negative cells were positively selected for CCR7, yielding a CD45RA+CCR7+ population from which TemRA cells were excluded. Preparation of the library involved the immunoSEQ multiplex PCR assay. In TCRdb, the immuneACCESS table is reduced to in-frame sequences with V and J assigned. These tables do not hold every clone; where another copy was compared, an unresolved V gene accounts for under half, and the others remain unexplained. This sample lists roughly 2.1 million clones; just over 90% were detected once. The ten largest make up around 1.7% of the sample. Input material: naive CD8+ T cells from PBMCs. Interpreted using the paper, the cell subset or site label stands for: CD45RA+CCR7+. These receptors were taken from a man aged 18 to 29 in good health. Some clones in this sample may be carry-over from other donors' samples.

With respect to this clone: This same CDR3 is encoded by further DNA sequences in the sample. The J gene is TRBJ2-7, the V gene TRBV28; 8 bases agree with TRBD2. The CDR3 spans 14 residues. Unmatched junction bases numbered 5, after V lost 3 bases and J lost 4 bases. Germline CDR1 and CDR2: MDHEN and SYDVKM. The CDR3 loop is CASSFLASGYEQYF. CDR3 DNA: TGTGCCAGCAGTTTTTTGGCTAGCGGGTACGAGCAGTACTTC.

The count of this clone is one. The V call is TRBV7-8, the J call TRBJ2-2; D may be TRBD2 (5 bases). The CDR3 length is 19 residues. Per the germline V gene, CDR1 is SGHVS and CDR2 is FQNEAQ. V was shortened by 1 base and J by 4 bases, with 22 bases between the two germline ends. The CDR3: CASSLESYGLALSTGELFF. Here the CDR3 DNA reads TGTGCCAGCAGCTTAGAGTCATACGGGCTAGCCCTAAGCACCGGGGAGCTGTTTTTT.

The chain recombines TRBV9 with TRBJ2-7; 9 bases match TRBD2. The V segment lost 0 bases and the J segment 7 bases; nucleotides outside the gene matches: 8. Germline loops: CDR1 SGDLS, CDR2 YYNGEE. This CDR3 spans 15 amino acids. For the CDR3, the DNA is TGTGCCAGCAGCGTAGGAGGCGGGAGGGCCGAGGAGCAGTACTTC. Encoded protein: CASSVGGGRAEEQYF.

This clone came up once. Additional DNA sequences in this sample encode the identical CDR3. V and J are TRBV9 and TRBJ2-4, with 8 bases fitting TRBD1. From germline, CDR1 is SGDLS and CDR2 YYNGEE. The CDR3 consists of 15 residues. The V gene end was trimmed by 4 bases and the J gene end by 0 bases; junction bases not matched to a gene: 3. The CDR3 nucleotides read TGTGCCAGCAGCCCGACAGGGGTAGCCAAAAACATTCAGTACTTC. This sequence encodes CASSPTGVAKNIQYF.

V is TRBV4-3 and J is TRBJ1-2, with a weak D call TRBD1 (6 bases). Deletions cut 1 base from V and 5 bases from J, with 14 bases between. CDR1 LGHNA and CDR2 YSLEER come from the germline V gene. The CDR3 runs 15 residues. CDR3 in amino acids: CASSQGGGLGYGYTF. The CDR3 DNA sequence: TGCGCCAGCAGCCAAGGAGGGGGGCTGGGGTATGGCTACACCTTC.

This chain connects TRBV14 to TRBJ2-6; D is ambiguous. The V and J ends lost 3 bases and 7 bases respectively, with 13 bases between them. The CDR3 has 15 amino acids. Per the germline V gene, CDR1 is SGHDN and CDR2 is FVKESK. CDR3 coding DNA: TGTGCCAGCAGCCACACCACCCAGAGAGCCAACGTCCTGACTTTC. This translates into CASSHTTQRANVLTF.

The chain couples TRBV2 to TRBJ2-7; D is uncertain. The germline V and J ends were trimmed by 0 bases and 7 bases, with 4 bases remaining between them. CDR1 and CDR2 from the germline V gene are SNHLY and FYNNEI. The CDR3 runs 11 residues. This CDR3 reads CASSEAWEQYF. The CDR3 DNA is TGTGCCAGCAGTGAAGCGTGGGAGCAGTACTTC.

The V gene is TRBV30, the J gene TRBJ2-7; 10 bases map to TRBD2. The CDR3 runs to 17 residues. The ends lost 2 bases at V and 2 bases at J; junction bases unmatched: 12. Germline CDR1 is GTSNPN and CDR2 is SVGIG (reference sequence). This chain's CDR3 is CAWSPSSSSGRPYEQYF. The CDR3 DNA sequence: TGTGCCTGGAGTCCTTCGTCGTCTAGCGGGAGACCCTACGAGCAGTACTTC.

The CDR3, as DNA: TGTGCCAGCAGCCAAGATGGGGACGGATCCTACGAGCAGTACTTC. This codes for CASSQDGDGSYEQYF. The chain couples TRBV4-2 to TRBJ2-7, with D perhaps TRBD1 or TRBD2 (5 bases each). The V gene's germline CDR1 is LGHNA and CDR2 YNFKEQ. The length of the CDR3 is 15 residues. Trimming pared 0 bases from V and 1 base from J, leaving 10 bases between.

This chain links TRBV15 with TRBJ2-5; 11 nucleotides align to TRBD1. Trimming cost V 1 base and J 4 bases; bases outside gene matches: 2. Germline CDR1 reads LNHNV; CDR2 reads YYDKDF (reference sequence). CDR3 length equals 15 residues. CDR3 sequence reads: CATSRGTGGGETQYF. CDR3 coding DNA: TGTGCCACCAGCAGAGGGACAGGGGGCGGAGAGACCCAGTACTTC.

The chain is built from TRBV19 and TRBJ2-3; no reliable D call. Deletions cut 3 bases from V and 0 bases from J, with 16 bases between. Germline V gene sequence: CDR1 LNHDA, CDR2 SQIVND (reference sequence). The CDR3 runs to 17 residues. The CDR3, as DNA: TGTGCCAGTAGTATTCTGCCGGTCGCTTCTAGCACAGATACGCAGTATTTT. This encodes CASSILPVASSTDTQYF.

The chain uses TRBV27 and TRBJ2-2; 9 bases line up with TRBD2. Germline V gene data show CDR1 as MNHEY and CDR2 as SMNVEV (reference sequence). The V segment lost 0 bases and the J segment 14 bases; nucleotides outside the gene matches: 10. The CDR3 is 15 residues long. CDR3 sequence (DNA): TGTGCCAGCAGTTTATCGGGGGGACTAGCTGCAAATCTGTTTTTT. This translates into CASSLSGGLAANLFF.

The V call is TRBV11-2, the J call TRBJ2-1, with D unclear. The length of the CDR3 is 15 residues. The V end lost 0 bases, the J end lost 9 bases, and 15 bases lay between the germline ends. Looked up from germline, CDR1 is SGHAT and CDR2 is FQNNGV. CDR3 in amino acids: CASSLEGTFSGEQFF. The CDR3 DNA sequence: TGTGCCAGCAGCTTAGAAGGAACCTTTAGTGGTGAGCAGTTCTTC.

The rearrangement links TRBV6-1 to TRBJ2-7; no firm D call. Between the trimmed V and J ends, which lost 2 bases and 3 bases, there was a span of 14 bases. The CDR3 is 15 amino acids. Germline CDR1 and CDR2: MNHNS and SASEGT. The chain's CDR3 is CASSESPRNNYEQYF. The CDR3 coding sequence is TGTGCCAGCAGTGAATCCCCTCGGAATAACTACGAGCAGTACTTC.

The gene calls are TRBV6-5 and TRBJ2-5; TRBD1 matches at 9 bases. The CDR3 totals 14 residues. Trimming cost V 5 bases and J 5 bases; bases outside gene matches: 6. The germline CDR1 and CDR2 sequences are MNHEY and SVGAGI. The CDR3 protein is CASSQQGATETQYF. The CDR3 nucleotides are TGTGCCAGCAGTCAACAGGGGGCGACGGAGACCCAGTACTTC.

V and J are TRBV9 and TRBJ1-2, with no clear D. The CDR3 is 12 amino acids. Germline V gene sequence: CDR1 SGDLS, CDR2 YYNGEE. V dropped 2 bases and J dropped 14 bases, with 16 bases sitting between them. DNA for the CDR3: TGTGCCAGCAGCGTGGGAGCCGTATGGCTAACCTTC. This gives the protein CASSVGAVWLTF.

The chain links TRBV6-4 to TRBJ1-2; TRBD1 might be the D (5 bases). Trimming removed 2 bases at V and 7 bases at J, with 14 bases between. Looked up from germline, CDR1 is MRHNA and CDR2 is SNTAGT. The CDR3 covers 14 residues. The CDR3 loop is CASSDRGGGSGYTF. CDR3 bases: TGTGCCAGCAGTGACAGGGGCGGAGGATCTGGCTACACCTTC.

This clone was detected only once. The CDR3 reads CASSQTYQSVITYEQYF. CDR3 DNA sequence: TGCGCCAGCAGCCAAACGTACCAGAGTGTGATTACCTACGAGCAGTACTTC. The chain is built from TRBV4-3 and TRBJ2-7; no clear D. Deletions cut 2 bases from V and 2 bases from J, with 19 bases between. CDR1 and CDR2 from the germline V gene are LGHNA and YSLEER. This CDR3 spans 17 amino acids.

This chain connects TRBV7-8 to TRBJ2-5; TRBD2 aligns across 11 bases. The length of the CDR3 is 19 residues. From germline, CDR1 is SGHVS and CDR2 FQNEAQ. The junction had 14 bases not matched to a gene; V was cut back by 4 bases and J by 1 base. As DNA, the CDR3 is TGTGCCAGCAGCTGGCGAACTAGCGGGAGAGGCACGACCCAAGAGACCCAGTACTTC. Translated: CASSWRTSGRGTTQETQYF.

As to this clone: Other DNA sequences in this specimen translate into the identical CDR3. This rearrangement joins TRBV27 to TRBJ1-1; D ambiguous. V dropped 2 bases and J dropped 1 base, with 5 bases sitting between them. The germline gives CDR1 MNHEY, CDR2 SMNVEV (reference sequence). The length of the CDR3 is 13 residues. The CDR3 region has the DNA TGTGCCAGCAGTTTAACTCCGAACACTGAAGCTTTCTTT. It codes for CASSLTPNTEAFF.

The chain combines TRBV19 with TRBJ2-7; TRBD1 matches at 7 bases. V gave up 5 bases and J gave up 3 bases; unmatched junction bases: 10. The V gene's germline CDR1 is LNHDA and CDR2 SQIVND (reference sequence). The CDR3 has 15 amino acids. The CDR3 loop is CASSPGTVEVYEQYF. CDR3 DNA: TGTGCCAGTAGTCCCGGGACAGTCGAAGTCTACGAGCAGTACTTC. Together with reference TRBV19 and TRBJ2-7, the CDR3 gives the full variable domain: DGGITQSPKYLFRKEGQNVTLSCEQNLNHDAMYWYRQDPGQGLRLIYYSQIVNDFQKGDIAEGYSVSREKKESFPLTVTSAQKNPTAFYLCASSPGTVEVYEQYFGPGTRLTVT.

The genes are TRBV21-1 and TRBJ2-7; the table's D call of TRBD2 was not tested on the DNA. TRBV21-1 is classified as a pseudogene. CDR3 size: 15 residues. In nucleotides, the CDR3 is TGTGCCAGCAGCGAACTAGCGGGAGGGATCAACGAGCAGTACTTC. It translates to CASSELAGGINEQYF.

V is TRBV7-9 and J is TRBJ1-2; 12 positions agree with TRBD1. V shed 5 bases and J 5 bases; nucleotides not matched to a gene: 12. This CDR3 region has 17 residues. Germline V gene data show CDR1 as SEHNR and CDR2 as FQNEAQ (reference sequence). The CDR3 region is CASSLIPGQGAQYGYTF. The CDR3 region has the DNA TGTGCCAGCAGCCTTATCCCGGGACAGGGGGCGCAGTATGGCTACACCTTC. The full variable domain, rest sourced from reference TRBV7-9 and TRBJ1-2, is DTGVSQNPRHKITKRGQNVTFRCDPISEHNRLYWYRQTLGQGPEFLTYFQNEAQLEKSRLLSDRFSAERPKGSFSTLEIQRTEQGDSAMYLCASSLIPGQGAQYGYTFGSGTRLTVV.

The chain has TRBV27 and TRBJ2-1; the D gene is possibly TRBD2 (5 bases). Germline CDR1 reads MNHEY; CDR2 reads SMNVEV (reference sequence). V lost 4 bases, J lost 0 bases, and 7 bases lay in between. The CDR3 runs to 14 residues. This CDR3 reads CASSSGISYNEQFF. Written as DNA, the CDR3 is TGTGCCAGCAGTTCGGGGATCTCCTACAATGAGCAGTTCTTC.

Only one count was recorded for this clone. The J gene is TRBJ2-7, the V gene TRBV7-9; D is unclear. Between the trimmed V and J ends, which lost 5 bases and 2 bases, there was a span of 10 bases. This CDR3 comprises 13 residues. Germline lookup yields CDR1 SEHNR and CDR2 FQNEAQ (reference sequence). CDR3 residues: CASSSSSAYEQYF. CDR3 in DNA: TGTGCCAGCAGCAGTAGTTCGGCCTACGAGCAGTACTTC.

This clone was found a few times. The chain employs TRBV7-9 and TRBJ2-5; TRBD2 agrees at 7 bases. In germline, CDR1 is SEHNR, CDR2 FQNEAQ (reference sequence). Trimming removed 1 base from V and 3 bases from J; junction bases left unmatched: 5. The CDR3 totals 15 residues. In DNA, the CDR3 is TGTGCCAGCAGCTTAGGAGAGGCGGGGGAAGAGACCCAGTACTTC. Protein product: CASSLGEAGEETQYF.

V gene TRBV13 combines with J gene TRBJ2-7; D ambiguous. This CDR3 is built from 15 residues. Germline V gives CDR1 PRHDT, CDR2 FYEKMQ (reference sequence). With 3 bases removed from V and 2 bases from J, the gap between germline ends came to 14 bases. The CDR3: CASSFKVDPPYEQYF. The CDR3 DNA follows: TGTGCCAGCAGCTTTAAAGTTGACCCCCCCTACGAGCAGTACTTC. Looking up the rest from reference TRBV13 and TRBJ2-7 gives the full variable domain: AAGVIQSPRHLIKEKRETATLKCYPIPRHDTVYWYQQGPGQDPQFLISFYEKMQSDKGSIPDRFSAQQFSDYHSELNMSSLELGDSALYFCASSFKVDPPYEQYFGPGTRLTVT.

The gene calls are TRBV29-1 and TRBJ2-4; 7 bases match TRBD1. The junction had 6 bases not matched to a gene; V was cut back by 2 bases and J by 8 bases. Germline V lookup: CDR1 SQVTM, CDR2 ANQGSEA. This CDR3 is 13 amino acids long. CDR3 sequence: CSVELQGFDIQYF. The CDR3 bases are TGCAGCGTTGAATTACAGGGGTTCGACATTCAGTACTTC.

The chain links TRBV28 to TRBJ1-1; D is perhaps TRBD1 (5 bases). Germline lookup yields CDR1 MDHEN and CDR2 SYDVKM. The CDR3 extends over 15 amino acids. V was cut by 2 bases and J by 7 bases, with 17 bases left in between. DNA of the CDR3: TGTGCCAGCAGTTTAGCCCCAGGGCTGAGCAATGAAGCTTTCTTT. Encoded protein: CASSLAPGLSNEAFF.

J is TRBJ1-1 and V is TRBV6-6; TRBD1 might be the D (5 bases). Trimming took off 6 bases at V and 4 bases at J, with 15 bases between the two ends. The length of the CDR3 is 14 residues. The germline gives CDR1 MNHNY, CDR2 SVGAGI (reference sequence). As DNA, the CDR3 is TGTGCCAGCAGCCCCGTGAGGGGTGGCACTGAAGCTTTCTTT. Translated: CASSPVRGGTEAFF.